The 24 T cell receptor beta chains below come from one sample, sequenced in a study of cytomegalovirus exposure and HLA in healthy donors. Generated by immunoSEQ multiplex PCR, the TCRdb table keeps only in-frame clones and is missing some. Among 150,000 to 200,000 clones listed, about nine tenths were seen once. Input material: PBMCs. These TCRs come from a woman aged 18 to 35 in good health and CMV-seropositive.

This chain links TRBV4-2 with TRBJ2-7, with 7 bases matching TRBD2. The V gene's germline CDR1 is LGHNA and CDR2 YNFKEQ. V lost 0 bases, J lost 3 bases, and 5 bases stayed unmatched. The CDR3 runs to 15 residues. The CDR3 bases are TGTGCCAGCAGCCAAGATTGGGAGGGGCTCTACGAGCAGTACTTC. Translation gives CASSQDWEGLYEQYF.

This chain links TRBV28 with TRBJ1-5, with D hard to call. CDR1 MDHEN and CDR2 SYDVKM come from the germline V gene. The CDR3 has 15 amino acids. The V and J ends lost 3 bases and 4 bases respectively, with 13 bases between them. The CDR3 region has the DNA TGTGCCAGCAGTTTTTTACGGGGAGGGAATCAGCCCCAGCATTTT. Translated: CASSFLRGGNQPQHF.

In this sample, this clone turned up a few times. The rearrangement links TRBV11-3 to TRBJ2-7; D not resolved. Trimming pared 5 bases from V and 5 bases from J, leaving 7 bases between. Germline V lookup: CDR1 SGHNT, CDR2 YENEEA. The CDR3 totals 11 residues. This CDR3 is CASSLGHEQYF. In DNA form, the CDR3 reads TGTGCCAGCAGCCTAGGGCACGAGCAGTACTTC.

Here the CDR3 DNA reads TGTGCCAGCTACCGACCGTCGAGGGGGGGGAATGAAGCTTTCTTT. Its translation: CASYRPSRGGNEAFF. The gene calls are TRBV27 and TRBJ1-1, with D possibly TRBD1 on 6 matching bases. Germline V gives CDR1 MNHEY, CDR2 SMNVEV (reference sequence). V was trimmed by 8 bases and J by 7 bases, leaving 23 bases between them. The CDR3 has 15 residues.

The genes are TRBV5-4 and TRBJ2-1; TRBD2 might be the D (6 bases). Germline V gene data show CDR1 as SGHNT and CDR2 as YYREEE (reference sequence). The CDR3 is made up of 15 amino acids. V lost 7 bases, J lost 0 bases, and 14 bases lay in between. In DNA, the CDR3 is TGTGCCAGCTCTAGCTCTAGCGCCTCCTACAATGAGCAGTTCTTC. It yields the protein CASSSSSASYNEQFF.

V and J are TRBV29-1 and TRBJ2-7; tentatively, D is TRBD1 (6 bases). The CDR3 extends over 12 amino acids. Trimming took off 4 bases at V and 2 bases at J, with 9 bases between the two ends. The germline gives CDR1 SQVTM, CDR2 ANQGSEA. Here the CDR3 DNA reads TGCAGCGTTGTTGGGACAACCTACGAGCAGTACTTC. Encoded protein: CSVVGTTYEQYF.

This clone has only a few counts. J is TRBJ2-3 and V is TRBV27; TRBD2 matches at 8 bases. The V and J ends lost 2 bases and 0 bases, in that order; junction bases with no gene match: 10. Germline CDR1 and CDR2: MNHEY and SMNVEV (reference sequence). The CDR3 is 18 amino acids. As DNA, the CDR3 is TGTGCCAGCAGTTTAGAGGCTAGCGGGTACTCTAGCACAGATACGCAGTATTTT. Protein sequence: CASSLEASGYSSTDTQYF.

The chain has TRBV9 and TRBJ2-3, with D maybe TRBD2 (5 bases). The V end was cut by 1 base, the J end by 4 bases, with 16 bases between. Germline V gene sequence: CDR1 SGDLS, CDR2 YYNGEE. The CDR3 contains 16 residues. The CDR3 sequence is CASSVSGGSNADTQYF. CDR3 DNA sequence: TGTGCCAGCAGCGTATCGGGTGGGAGTAACGCAGATACGCAGTATTTT.

The DNA for the CDR3 is TGTGCCAGCAGAAACCAGGGGCCCGGGGAGCTGTTTTTT. As protein: CASRNQGPGELFF. The V gene is TRBV6-5, the J gene TRBJ2-2; a possible D gene is TRBD1 (6 bases). This CDR3 is 13 amino acids long. V was shortened by 6 bases and J by 6 bases, with 11 bases between the two germline ends. Per the germline V gene, CDR1 is MNHEY and CDR2 is SVGAGI.

The chain is built from TRBV7-9 and TRBJ2-5; 9 bases align to TRBD2. Looked up from germline, CDR1 is SEHNR and CDR2 is FQNEAQ (reference sequence). Germline trimming cut 10 bases from V and 4 bases from J; bases unmatched to any gene: 13. The CDR3 has 15 amino acids. The CDR3 DNA is TGTGCCACCCCTCGGCGGGGGGGCGCCGGAGAGACCCAGTACTTC. Translated, it gives CATPRRGGAGETQYF. Full variable domain (outside the CDR3, taken from reference TRBV7-9 and TRBJ2-5): DTGVSQNPRHKITKRGQNVTFRCDPISEHNRLYWYRQTLGQGPEFLTYFQNEAQLEKSRLLSDRFSAERPKGSFSTLEIQRTEQGDSAMYLCATPRRGGAGETQYFGPGTRLLVL.

The count of this clone is one. This sequence joins TRBV7-9 and TRBJ1-1; no clear D gene. This CDR3 has 13 residues. The germline V and J ends were trimmed by 3 bases and 1 base, with 6 bases remaining between them. Germline V lookup: CDR1 SEHNR, CDR2 FQNEAQ (reference sequence). Written as DNA, the CDR3 is TGTGCCAGCAGCTTCTTTAGGAACACTGAAGCTTTCTTT. This sequence encodes CASSFFRNTEAFF.

This sequence joins TRBV23-1 and TRBJ2-5; D might be TRBD1 (6 bases). TRBV23-1 is placed among ORFs of uncertain function. CDR3 length equals 17 residues. Trimming took off 4 bases at V and 3 bases at J, with 21 bases between the two ends. The CDR3 DNA follows: TGCGCCAGCAGTCTTACTTGCCCGGGACACCTCGAAGAGACCCAGTACTTC. This sequence encodes CASSLTCPGHLEETQYF.

The chain couples TRBV30 to TRBJ1-1; the match to TRBD1 covers 7 bases. Germline loops: CDR1 GTSNPN, CDR2 SVGIG (reference sequence). The CDR3 runs 15 residues. Trimming cost V 2 bases and J 5 bases; bases outside gene matches: 11. The CDR3 loop is CAWSPRGGAGTEAFF. Here the CDR3 DNA reads TGTGCCTGGAGTCCCCGAGGGGGCGCGGGGACTGAAGCTTTCTTT.

The rearrangement joins TRBV27 to TRBJ2-7; 8 bases match TRBD1. The CDR3 totals 13 residues. The ends lost 3 bases at V and 5 bases at J; junction bases unmatched: 3. CDR1 and CDR2 from the germline V gene are MNHEY and SMNVEV (reference sequence). DNA of the CDR3: TGTGCCAGCAGTTTTGGGGACAGGCACGAGCAGTACTTC. Amino acids: CASSFGDRHEQYF.

This clone has just one count. V is TRBV19 and J is TRBJ1-2, with TRBD1 identical over 7 bases. Per the germline V gene, CDR1 is LNHDA and CDR2 is SQIVND (reference sequence). The CDR3 consists of 14 residues. Trimming took 2 bases from V and 4 from J; bases not matched to a gene: 4. CDR3 residues: CASSISGGPYGYTF. The CDR3 DNA follows: TGTGCCAGTAGTATATCAGGGGGTCCCTATGGCTACACCTTC.

This chain connects TRBV11-2 to TRBJ2-1, with TRBD2 identical over 9 bases. Losses at the gene ends were 5 bases for V and 3 bases for J; bases not matched to a gene: 5. Germline V gene data show CDR1 as SGHAT and CDR2 as FQNNGV. CDR3 length: 15 amino acids. In DNA form, the CDR3 reads TGTGCCAGCAGCGTATTAGCGGGAGACTACAATGAGCAGTTCTTC. Translating gives CASSVLAGDYNEQFF.

In this sample, this clone turned up once. This sequence joins TRBV28 and TRBJ1-4; maybe TRBD1 (5 bases). Germline V gives CDR1 MDHEN, CDR2 SYDVKM. This CDR3 comprises 14 residues. Trimming took 2 bases from V and 5 from J, leaving 9 bases between them. This chain's CDR3 is CASSLVRGNEKLFF. In DNA, the CDR3 is TGTGCCAGCAGTTTAGTAAGGGGCAATGAAAAACTGTTTTTT.

CDR3 DNA: TGTGCCAGCAGCATCGGACTGAGAACCGGGGAGCTGTTTTTT. Its protein product is CASSIGLRTGELFF. The chain has TRBV11-2 and TRBJ2-2, with D maybe TRBD2 (5 bases). The germline V gene encodes CDR1 SGHAT and CDR2 FQNNGV. The CDR3 has 14 amino acids. V dropped 5 bases and J dropped 5 bases, with 12 bases sitting between them.

The V gene is TRBV5-8, the J gene TRBJ1-5; 7 nucleotides match TRBD1. Germline lookup yields CDR1 SGHTS and CDR2 YDEGEE. The V and J ends lost 2 bases and 4 bases, in that order; junction bases with no gene match: 9. CDR3 length equals 16 residues. CDR3 residues: CASSFLTGTANQPQHF. The CDR3 DNA reads TGTGCCAGCAGCTTTCTGACCGGGACAGCAAATCAGCCCCAGCATTTT. The complete variable domain, with remaining parts taken from reference TRBV5-8 and TRBJ1-5, reads EAGVTQSPTHLIKTRGQQATLRCSPISGHTSVYWYQQALGLGLQFLLWYDEGEERNRGNFPPRFSGRQFPNYSSELNVNALELEDSALYLCASSFLTGTANQPQHFGDGTRLSIL.

The chain's CDR3 is CASSHRVVGEQFF. The CDR3 nucleotides read TGTGCCAGCAGCCACAGGGTGGTCGGTGAGCAGTTCTTC. This chain links TRBV25-1 with TRBJ2-1; TRBD1 might be the D (6 bases). CDR1 and CDR2 (germline): MGHDK, SYGVNS. The CDR3 contains 13 residues. Trimming took 6 bases from V and 9 from J, leaving 15 bases between them.

The chain carries TRBV7-2 and TRBJ1-3; D remains ambiguous. Germline CDR1 is SGHTA and CDR2 is FQGNSA. The CDR3 is 14 amino acids. V dropped 4 bases and J dropped 3 bases, with 10 bases sitting between them. CDR3 DNA sequence: TGTGCCAGCAGCTCGGGTGAAATTGGAAACACCATATATTTT. Residues: CASSSGEIGNTIYF.

This chain links TRBV15 with TRBJ1-2, with TRBD1 identical over 7 bases. This CDR3 spans 14 amino acids. Germline V gene lookup returns CDR1 LNHNV and CDR2 YYDKDF (reference sequence). J lost 5 bases, V lost 4 bases, and 7 bases had no gene match. The CDR3 sequence is CATSTRTGLYGYTF. The CDR3 DNA reads TGTGCCACCAGCACAAGGACAGGATTATATGGCTACACCTTC. Drawing the rest from reference TRBV15 and TRBJ1-2, the complete variable domain is DAMVIQNPRYQVTQFGKPVTLSCSQTLNHNVMYWYQQKSSQAPKLLFHYYDKDFNNEADTPDNFQSRRPNTSFCFLDIRSPGLGDTAMYLCATSTRTGLYGYTFGSGTRLTVV.

J is TRBJ2-7 and V is TRBV5-6; possible D gene TRBD1, 6 bases. Deletions cut 2 bases from V and 6 bases from J, with 15 bases between. This CDR3 has 14 residues. Germline values: CDR1 SGHDT, CDR2 YYEEEE. In DNA form, the CDR3 reads TGTGCCAGCAGCTTCTCGACAGGCTATTTCGAGCAGTACTTC. Its translation: CASSFSTGYFEQYF.

In this sample, this clone turned up a few times. The rearrangement links TRBV6-6 to TRBJ1-3; D call uncertain. The CDR3 has 16 amino acids. The germline V and J ends were trimmed by 4 bases and 1 base, with 14 bases remaining between them. The germline V gene encodes CDR1 MNHNY and CDR2 SVGAGI (reference sequence). CDR3 region: CASSLRATISGNTIYF. The CDR3 coding sequence is TGTGCCAGCAGTTTGCGGGCGACCATTTCTGGAAACACCATATATTTT.